One and the same sample provided the 30 T cell receptor beta chains below, sequenced in a study of technical replicates of blood from a few donors. Clones were sequenced by immunoSEQ multiplex PCR, and TCRdb holds only the in-frame ones, with some missing. The repertoire holds about 6,900 clones, with 95% to 97% as singletons. Material for sequencing was PBMCs. The source of these receptors is a human donor in good health.

In this sample, this clone turned up once. J is TRBJ2-1 and V is TRBV5-5, with D tentatively TRBD2 (6 bases). V lost 0 bases to trimming and J lost 7 bases, with 17 bases between them. Germline V gene data show CDR1 as SGHKS and CDR2 as YYEKEE (reference sequence). This CDR3 spans 16 amino acids. CDR3 region: CASSLGGRRDRNEQFF. DNA of the CDR3: TGTGCCAGCAGCTTGGGGGGAAGGAGGGATAGGAATGAGCAGTTCTTC.

The chain uses TRBV19 and TRBJ1-1; no firm D call. The length of the CDR3 is 11 residues. Germline V gives CDR1 LNHDA, CDR2 SQIVND (reference sequence). V lost 4 bases and J 7 bases, leaving 7 bases between the germline ends. The DNA of the CDR3 is TGTGCCAGTAGTAAACGGAGTGAAGCTTTCTTT. Its translation: CASSKRSEAFF.

This chain links TRBV18 with TRBJ1-1; 8 nucleotides match TRBD1. V shed 3 bases, J shed 8 bases, and the junction held 5 bases outside the gene matches. Germline V CDR1 and CDR2: KGHSH, LQKENI. The CDR3 spans 13 residues. The CDR3 is CASSPDREREAFF. The CDR3 DNA reads as TGTGCCAGCTCACCGGACAGGGAACGGGAAGCTTTCTTT.

The V and J genes are TRBV29-1 and TRBJ2-1; 8 bases fit TRBD2. The CDR3 consists of 15 residues. Germline trimming cut 8 bases from V and 6 bases from J; bases unmatched to any gene: 15. In germline, CDR1 is SQVTM, CDR2 ANQGSEA. Here the CDR3 reads CSLTSSAGVVNEQFF. The CDR3 DNA reads as TGCAGCCTAACGAGCTCAGCGGGAGTGGTCAATGAGCAGTTCTTC.

The chain uses TRBV4-1 and TRBJ1-1, with a weak D call TRBD1 (6 bases). This CDR3 has 14 residues. Germline CDR1 is MGHRA and CDR2 is YSYEKL. Deletions cut 6 bases from V and 3 bases from J, with 14 bases between. CDR3 in DNA: TGCGCCAGCAGTCGCGGGGGGGCGGACACTGAAGCTTTCTTT. Its translation: CASSRGGADTEAFF.

V is TRBV5-1 and J is TRBJ1-3, with 10 bases aligning to TRBD1. The CDR3 spans 20 residues. The ends lost 0 bases at V and 0 bases at J; junction bases unmatched: 12. Germline assignment: CDR1 SGHRS and CDR2 YFSETQ. The CDR3 reads CASSLVLTGGLPSSGNTIYF. The DNA for the CDR3 is TGCGCCAGCAGCTTGGTCCTGACAGGGGGCCTTCCTAGCTCTGGAAACACCATATATTTT.

The chain recombines TRBV19 with TRBJ1-5, with 7 bases aligning to TRBD1. Trimming removed 4 bases from V and 5 bases from J; junction bases left unmatched: 2. This CDR3 contains 13 residues. Per germline, CDR1 LNHDA and CDR2 SQIVND (reference sequence). DNA of the CDR3: TGTGCCAGTAGTACCCAGGGGGATCAGCCCCAGCATTTT. Translated, it gives CASSTQGDQPQHF.

Only a few counts were recorded for this clone. The DNA for the CDR3 is TGTGCCAGCAGTCGACAGGGGGCCTATTCCTACGAGCAGTACTTC. This codes for CASSRQGAYSYEQYF. The rearrangement joins TRBV7-9 to TRBJ2-7, with 10 bases identical to TRBD1. The germline gives CDR1 SEHNR, CDR2 FQNEAQ (reference sequence). Trimming at V came to 6 bases and at J to 1 base, leaving 6 bases not matched to a gene. CDR3 size: 15 residues.

V is TRBV27 and J is TRBJ1-5; no clear D. This CDR3 contains 12 residues. Trimming stripped 5 bases from V and 5 bases from J, with 7 bases between. The germline V gene has CDR1 MNHEY and CDR2 SMNVEV (reference sequence). This CDR3 reads CASSPPDQPQHF. CDR3 bases: TGTGCCAGCAGTCCCCCCGATCAGCCCCAGCATTTT.

V and J are TRBV27 and TRBJ1-2; TRBD1 agrees at 7 bases. CDR3 length equals 15 residues. Germline trimming cut 1 base from V and 8 bases from J; bases unmatched to any gene: 10. The germline CDR1 and CDR2 sequences are MNHEY and SMNVEV (reference sequence). The DNA of the CDR3 is TGTGCCAGCAGTTTATGGGGTCCCACAGGGGAAGGCTACACCTTC. Its protein is CASSLWGPTGEGYTF.

This clone was recorded once. CDR3 nucleotides: TGTGCCAGCAGCTTAACTAGCGGGAGTTCGGAGACCCAGTACTTC. Its translation: CASSLTSGSSETQYF. This sequence joins TRBV11-2 and TRBJ2-5; TRBD2 aligns across 11 bases. Germline lookup yields CDR1 SGHAT and CDR2 FQNNGV. V trimming: 2 bases; J trimming: 5 bases; junction bases outside the gene matches: 4. The CDR3 consists of 15 residues.

The chain is built from TRBV7-9 and TRBJ2-7; TRBD1 matches 12 bases. Germline CDR1 reads SEHNR; CDR2 reads FQNEAQ (reference sequence). V gave up 1 base and J gave up 5 bases; unmatched junction bases: 6. The CDR3 has 16 amino acids. DNA for the CDR3: TGTGCCAGCAGCTTAGTTGCCGGGACAGGGGGCGACGAGCAGTACTTC. This encodes CASSLVAGTGGDEQYF.

The genes are TRBV6-1 and TRBJ1-1, with D unresolved. Trimming removed 2 bases at V and 0 bases at J, with 4 bases between. Germline loops: CDR1 MNHNS, CDR2 SASEGT. The CDR3 is made up of 13 amino acids. This CDR3 reads CASSENLNTEAFF. CDR3 in DNA: TGTGCCAGCAGTGAAAACTTGAACACTGAAGCTTTCTTT.

Here the CDR3 reads CASRFLGYSNQPQHF. CDR3 DNA sequence: TGTGCCAGCAGGTTCTTGGGCTATAGCAATCAGCCCCAGCATTTT. The chain employs TRBV28 and TRBJ1-5; D uncertain. V was pared by 6 bases and J by 0 bases, with 12 bases between. The CDR3 spans 15 residues. From germline, CDR1 is MDHEN and CDR2 SYDVKM.

This chain links TRBV6-6 with TRBJ2-6; D not certain. With 4 bases removed from V and 0 bases from J, the gap between germline ends came to 10 bases. The CDR3 covers 16 residues. CDR1 is MNHNY, CDR2 SVGAGI, per germline (reference sequence). This chain's CDR3 is CASSSHSFSGANVLTF. The CDR3 DNA sequence: TGTGCCAGCAGTTCTCACAGCTTCTCTGGGGCCAACGTCCTGACTTTC.

This clone has just a few counts. The chain joins TRBV27 to TRBJ1-1, with D uncertain. The CDR3 runs to 15 residues. Looked up from germline, CDR1 is MNHEY and CDR2 is SMNVEV (reference sequence). V lost 2 bases and J lost 4, with 14 bases in between. Here the CDR3 reads CASSLTTKPGTEAFF. DNA for the CDR3: TGTGCCAGCAGTTTAACTACAAAGCCGGGCACTGAAGCTTTCTTT.

The chain joins TRBV4-1 to TRBJ2-7; 7 positions agree with TRBD2. CDR1 MGHRA and CDR2 YSYEKL come from the germline V gene. After removal of 1 base from V and 6 bases from J, the junction contained 6 bases not matched to a gene. The length of the CDR3 is 14 residues. The CDR3 DNA reads as TGCGCCAGCAGCCAAGTTGCGGGAGAGATCGAGCAGTACTTC. Its translation: CASSQVAGEIEQYF.

This chain links TRBV5-4 with TRBJ2-1; TRBD2 aligns across 8 bases. This CDR3 region has 15 residues. The germline V gene has CDR1 SGHNT and CDR2 YYREEE (reference sequence). The J segment lost 8 bases and the V segment lost 4 bases, leaving 11 bases of the junction unmatched. The chain's CDR3 is CASSAEGTSGYEQFF. In nucleotides, the CDR3 is TGTGCCAGCAGCGCCGAGGGGACTAGTGGCTATGAGCAGTTCTTC.

The rearrangement links TRBV28 to TRBJ2-3; 11 nucleotides agree with TRBD2. The CDR3 spans 18 residues. Germline lookup yields CDR1 MDHEN and CDR2 SYDVKM. The ends lost 5 bases at V and 2 bases at J; junction bases unmatched: 12. The CDR3 nucleotides read TGTGCCAGCAGTCTAGCGGGAGGAGGAAGCTCCCTCACAGATACGCAGTATTTT. Translating gives CASSLAGGGSSLTDTQYF.

V gene TRBV29-1 combines with J gene TRBJ1-3; the D is unclear. CDR1 and CDR2 from the germline V gene are SQVTM and ANQGSEA. V lost 4 bases and J 2 bases, leaving 12 bases between the germline ends. CDR3 length: 14 residues. The CDR3 nucleotides read TGCAGCGTTGTGGGCCACCTCACTGGAAACACCATATATTTT. It yields the protein CSVVGHLTGNTIYF.

The rearrangement uses TRBV27 and TRBJ2-1; 13 bases fit TRBD2. V lost 3 bases to trimming and J lost 1 base; unmatched junction nucleotides: 3. CDR1 is MNHEY, CDR2 SMNVEV, per germline (reference sequence). The CDR3 runs to 17 residues. The CDR3 loop is CASSLGLAGWSYNEQFF. The DNA for the CDR3 is TGTGCCAGCAGTTTGGGACTAGCGGGATGGTCCTACAATGAGCAGTTCTTC.

The V gene is TRBV18, the J gene TRBJ2-5, with 7 bases lining up with TRBD1. CDR3 length: 15 residues. V lost 2 bases to trimming and J lost 9 bases; unmatched junction nucleotides: 12. Germline values: CDR1 KGHSH, CDR2 LQKENI. The CDR3 loop is CASSPGGAEQGAQYF. The CDR3 DNA is TGTGCCAGCTCACCAGGAGGAGCGGAGCAGGGGGCCCAGTACTTC.

J is TRBJ2-7 and V is TRBV2, with D maybe TRBD1 (6 bases). In germline, CDR1 is SNHLY, CDR2 FYNNEI. Trimming left V 9 bases short and J 1 base short, with 22 bases between. The CDR3 spans 16 residues. The CDR3 DNA reads TGTGCCAGTGAGGTTGGAGGTTTAGGGGGATCCTACGAGCAGTACTTC. Translation: CASEVGGLGGSYEQYF.

The rearrangement links TRBV6-1 to TRBJ2-3; the match to TRBD1 covers 9 bases. Germline trimming cut 1 base from V and 4 bases from J; bases unmatched to any gene: 3. Germline CDR1 MNHNS, CDR2 SASEGT. There are 15 residues in the CDR3. The CDR3: CASSEVTGGPDTQYF. The CDR3 DNA is TGTGCCAGCAGTGAAGTAACAGGGGGCCCAGATACGCAGTATTTT.

The chain couples TRBV6-6 to TRBJ2-1; D is uncertain. The CDR3 covers 14 residues. CDR1 MNHNY and CDR2 SVGAGI come from the germline V gene (reference sequence). Trimming left V 2 bases short and J 12 bases short, with 17 bases between. This CDR3 is CASSYDHLTVGQFF. The CDR3 nucleotides are TGTGCCAGCAGTTACGATCATTTGACTGTGGGGCAGTTCTTC.

The chain employs TRBV28 and TRBJ2-2; 10 nucleotides align to TRBD2. Trimming at V came to 10 bases and at J to 3 bases, leaving 11 bases not matched to a gene. The CDR3 contains 16 residues. Germline CDR1 reads MDHEN; CDR2 reads SYDVKM. The CDR3 loop reads CATPSLAGIYTGELFF. CDR3 bases: TGTGCCACCCCCTCACTAGCGGGAATTTACACCGGGGAGCTGTTTTTT.

The chain links TRBV11-2 to TRBJ1-5; D possibly corresponds to TRBD1 (5 bases). The CDR3 spans 15 residues. V lost 1 base and J lost 3, with 10 bases in between. Germline V gene lookup returns CDR1 SGHAT and CDR2 FQNNGV. The CDR3 protein is CASSLGGGTNQPQHF. CDR3 nucleotide sequence: TGTGCCAGCAGCTTAGGGGGCGGGACCAATCAGCCCCAGCATTTT.

The chain couples TRBV11-2 to TRBJ1-5; a possible D gene is TRBD1 (5 bases). Germline V gene sequence: CDR1 SGHAT, CDR2 FQNNGV. This CDR3 has 14 residues. V was trimmed by 4 bases and J by 2 bases, leaving 9 bases between them. The CDR3 sequence: CASSSTEGNQPQHF. CDR3 nucleotides: TGTGCCAGCAGCTCGACAGAAGGCAATCAGCCCCAGCATTTT.

The rearrangement uses TRBV6-1 and TRBJ2-5; the match to TRBD1 covers 9 bases. Per germline, CDR1 MNHNS and CDR2 SASEGT. The CDR3 length is 16 residues. The junction had 9 bases not matched to a gene; V was cut back by 2 bases and J by 5 bases. The CDR3 protein is CASSETGGASDETQYF. The CDR3 coding sequence is TGTGCCAGCAGTGAAACAGGGGGCGCGTCGGATGAGACCCAGTACTTC.

J is TRBJ2-7 and V is TRBV29-1; D call uncertain. This CDR3 region has 12 residues. Germline CDR1 reads SQVTM; CDR2 reads ANQGSEA. The ends were cut back, 2 bases at V and 2 bases at J, with 7 bases in the middle. CDR3 nucleotide sequence: TGCAGCGTTGAACAGAATACCTACGAGCAGTACTTC. Translation gives CSVEQNTYEQYF.